The entry below gives a single T cell receptor (beta chain) sequence along with its context. One end of the junction fails to match germline, which may point to a read error. These data originate in a study of T cells in Graves' hyperthyroidism and ophthalmopathy. There were TCR beta CDR3 regions amplified from RNA transcripts. Carried out on the TCR CDR3, a first-round RT-PCR used the HTBI primer set. TCRdb itself ran the multiplex PCR reads through MiXCR, one entry per CDR3 protein. Of 300,000 to 450,000 distinct CDR3 sequences in the sample, approximately 14% were seen once. CDR1 and CDR2 (germline): SSHAT, FNYEAQ (reference sequence). There are 13 residues in the CDR3. Patients were excluded because of uncontrolled infection, other autoimmune disease, pregnancy or lactation. In making diagnoses, clinical symptoms, serum thyroxine and TRAb, thyroid ultrasound and orbital computed tomography were all used. The PBMCs had their origin in roughly 9.4 ml of fresh peripheral blood.

Material: blood. The chain couples TRBV7-7 to TRBJ2-7, with a weak D call TRBD1 (6 bases). This receptor was identified in a woman aged 18-35 years with Graves' hyperthyroidism that later progressed to Graves' ophthalmopathy. The CDR3 spells CASSLDNTGKQYF. The CDR3 DNA reads as TGTGCTAGCAGCTTAGATAACACAGGGAAGCAGTACTTC.